This is a list of T cell receptor beta chains from one sample in a study of lymphopenia after photon versus proton radiotherapy. Assay: immunoSEQ multiplex PCR; the TCRdb copy retains only in-frame clones and omits some. The table shows 15,000 to 20,000 clones, with roughly nine tenths occurring only once. Sequencing was performed on peripheral blood, taken from a patient treated with proton-based radiotherapy. The receptors originated from a woman between 55 and 75 years old with cholangiocarcinoma. Some clones in this sample may be carry-over from other donors' samples. Each CDR3 is given with its conserved first and last residue. The D gene is left open where the match is weak. Size is omitted from some rows. Given values are once, few, many or a class for expanded clones.

NA	TRBV27	TRBJ2-7	TRBD2	CASSFSRTSGSPYEQYF	TGTGCCAGCAGTTTCTCCAGGACTAGCGGGAGTCCCTACGAGCAGTACTTC
NA	TRBV27	TRBJ2-2	TRBD2	CASRLAGANTGELFF	TGTGCCAGCAGACTAGCGGGGGCGAACACCGGGGAGCTGTTTTTT
NA	TRBV15	TRBJ2-3	TRBD2	CATSRELAGGGGTQYF	TGTGCCACCAGCAGAGAACTAGCGGGGGGCGGGGGAACGCAGTATTTT
NA	TRBV29-1	TRBJ1-4	NA	CSVDTGVNEKLFF	TGCAGCGTTGATACGGGCGTTAATGAAAAACTGTTTTTT
NA	TRBV7-2	TRBJ2-1	NA	CASSLAEPQFF	TGTGCCAGCAGCTTAGCTGAGCCCCAGTTCTTC
NA	TRBV18	TRBJ1-2	NA	CASSPVSSYGYTF	TGTGCCAGCTCACCGGTCTCGAGCTATGGCTACACCTTC
NA	TRBV5-1	TRBJ2-3	TRBD2	CASSSSGGIRTDTQYF	TGCGCCAGCAGCTCAAGCGGGGGGATCCGCACAGATACGCAGTATTTT
NA	TRBV7-6	TRBJ2-7	TRBD2	CASSLTGGGAYEQYF	TGTGCCAGCAGCTTAACCGGGGGAGGGGCCTACGAGCAGTACTTC
few	TRBV7-2	TRBJ2-5	NA	CASSSYPGLAGETQYF	TGTGCCAGCAGCTCCTACCCCGGACTGGCGGGGGAGACCCAGTACTTC
NA	TRBV2	TRBJ2-7	NA	CAGRTDSYEQYF	TGTGCCGGCCGGACAGATTCCTACGAGCAGTACTTC
NA	TRBV7-9	TRBJ2-1	TRBD1	CASSSSRDRGPFEQFF	TGTGCCAGCAGCTCTTCACGGGACAGGGGGCCATTTGAGCAGTTCTTC
NA	TRBV6-5	TRBJ1-1	TRBD1	CASSYSTGVNTEAFF	TGTGCCAGCAGTTACTCTACAGGGGTGAACACTGAAGCTTTCTTT
NA	TRBV6-6	TRBJ1-2	NA	CASSSYREGDSDYTF	TGTGCCAGCAGTTCGTACAGGGAAGGAGATAGTGACTACACCTTC
NA	TRBV7-9	TRBJ1-2	NA	CASSFPETKGYGYTF	TGTGCCAGCAGCTTTCCGGAGACGAAGGGGTATGGCTACACCTTC
NA	TRBV6-1	TRBJ2-1	TRBD2	CASKRLAGTLNEQFF	TGTGCCAGCAAACGACTAGCGGGAACTCTCAATGAGCAGTTCTTC
NA	TRBV19	TRBJ1-5	NA	CASREGWVNQPQHF	TGTGCCAGTAGAGAGGGGTGGGTCAATCAGCCCCAGCATTTT
NA	TRBV27	TRBJ2-5	TRBD1	CASRPGGSGETQYF	TGTGCCAGCAGACCAGGGGGCTCAGGAGAGACCCAGTACTTC
few	TRBV5-5	TRBJ1-1	NA	CASSLQRNTEAFF	TGTGCCAGCAGCTTGCAGAGGAACACTGAAGCTTTCTTT
NA	TRBV2	TRBJ2-1	TRBD2	CASSERGLAGYNEQFF	TGTGCCAGCAGTGAAAGGGGACTAGCGGGGTACAATGAGCAGTTCTTC
NA	TRBV2	TRBJ2-3	TRBD2	CASSSGGADTQYF	TGTGCCAGCAGTAGCGGGGGGGCAGATACGCAGTATTTT
NA	TRBV6-1	TRBJ2-7	NA	CASSERGAPLGDEQYF	TGTGCCAGCAGTGAACGCGGGGCGCCCTTAGGGGACGAGCAGTACTTC
NA	TRBV4-1	TRBJ1-3	NA	CASSQARGSPSGNTIYF	TGCGCCAGCAGCCAAGCCCGAGGGTCACCCTCTGGAAACACCATATATTTT
NA	TRBV5-6	TRBJ1-2	NA	CASRPTLRGGYTF	TGTGCCAGCAGACCGACCCTGAGAGGTGGCTACACCTTC